Below are 2 T cell receptor beta chains sequenced from a single sample in a study of CD8+CD57+ T cells in acquired aplastic anemia. TCR beta VDJ combinations and CDR3 sequences were profiled from genomic DNA. Each CDR3 protein is one row after TCRdb ran MiXCR on the reads. The data hold 200,000 to 250,000 distinct CDR3 sequences, with 65% observed a single time. The authors sequenced patients whose flow cytometry had shown CD8+CD57+ cell expansion. The sample was sorted CD4+, CD8+, or CD8+CD57+ T cells (not recorded which) from PBMCs. These receptors were collected from a human donor with aplastic anemia.

The chain is built from TRBV3-1 and TRBJ1-1, with D unresolved. This CDR3 has 11 amino acids. The ends were cut back, 1 base at V and 11 bases at J, with 8 bases in the middle. The germline gives CDR1 LGHDT, CDR2 YNNKEL (reference sequence). The CDR3 reads CASSQVGEAFF. Here the CDR3 DNA reads TGTGCCAGCAGCCAAGTTGGAGAGGCTTTCTTT.

This clonotype was counted ten times or more. A much larger clone lies one base from this, so it may be a read error. The rearrangement uses TRBV29-1 and TRBJ2-2; TRBD1 matches at 8 bases. This CDR3 region has 14 residues. Germline-derived CDR1 and CDR2 are SQVTM and ANQGSEA. The CDR3 DNA is TGCAGCGTTCCCCAGGGGGCGTCCACCGGGAAGCTGTTTTTT. Its protein product is CSVPQGASTGKLFF.